What follows describes a single T cell receptor (beta chain). Its antigen is unknown. An end of the junction differs from the germline gene, which may be a read error. The germline V gene encodes CDR1 LGHNA and CDR2 YSLEER. This CDR3 is built from 16 residues. With a J-beta primer mix and a sample-barcoded 5' primer, a second PCR ran about 7 to 11 cycles. A minimum of 2.5 million CDR3-containing paired-end reads was obtained for each sample. TCRdb re-called the 5' RACE reads with MiXCR, one entry per CDR3 protein. The data contain approximately 790,000 distinct CDR3 sequences, roughly 60% of them singletons. The sample belongs to a study of blood T cells in healthy people across ages. Whole-study findings and limits: There were more naive CD4+ cells and higher diversity in long-lived donors than in aged donors. Older individuals had lower TCR beta diversity per million T cells (the decline was roughly linear).

V and J are TRBV4-3 and TRBJ2-4; no clear D. The sample comprised blood. The TCR comes from a man aged 30 to 45 in good health. Here the CDR3 reads CASSQDPWEGFYEQSF. The CDR3 nucleotides read TGCGCCAGCAGCCAAGATCCATGGGAAGGGTTCTACGAGCAGTCCTTC.